Following are 2 T cell receptor beta chains from one sample sequenced in a study of blood T cell repertoires in COVID-19. Sequencing used immunoSEQ multiplex PCR; TCRdb keeps in-frame clones, though not all of them. The sample records approximately 230,000 clones, around 85% being singletons. The sequenced sample was peripheral blood. The receptors were gathered from a middle-aged woman with active or convalescent COVID-19.

The gene calls are TRBV7-9 and TRBJ1-6; TRBD1 matches at 9 bases. The germline gives CDR1 SEHNR, CDR2 FQNEAQ (reference sequence). The CDR3 loop spans 14 amino acids. V gave up 5 bases and J gave up 9 bases; unmatched junction bases: 5. CDR3 sequence reads: CASSPGTGSSPLHF. The CDR3 DNA reads TGTGCCAGCAGCCCCGGGACAGGGTCTTCACCCCTCCACTTT.

V is TRBV5-1 and J is TRBJ1-6; D is uncertain. Trimming stripped 0 bases from V and 8 bases from J, with 6 bases between. Germline assignment: CDR1 SGHRS and CDR2 YFSETQ. This CDR3 has 13 residues. This CDR3 reads CASSLDTDSPLHF. The CDR3 DNA follows: TGCGCCAGCAGCTTGGACACCGATTCACCCCTCCACTTT.